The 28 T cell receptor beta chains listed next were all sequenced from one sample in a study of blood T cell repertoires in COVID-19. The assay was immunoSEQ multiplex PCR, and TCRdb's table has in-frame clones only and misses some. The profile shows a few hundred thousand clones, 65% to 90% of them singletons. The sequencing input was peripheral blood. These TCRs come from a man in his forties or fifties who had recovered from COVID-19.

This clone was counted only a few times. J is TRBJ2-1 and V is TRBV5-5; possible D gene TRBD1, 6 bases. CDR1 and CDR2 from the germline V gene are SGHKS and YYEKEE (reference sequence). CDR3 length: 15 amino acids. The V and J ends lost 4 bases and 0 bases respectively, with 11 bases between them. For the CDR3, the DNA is TGTGCCAGCAGCGCCGACAGGAGCTCCTACAATGAGCAGTTCTTC. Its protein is CASSADRSSYNEQFF. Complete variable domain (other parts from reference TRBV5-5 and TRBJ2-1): DAGVTQSPTHLIKTRGQQVTLRCSPISGHKSVSWYQQVLGQGPQFIFQYYEKEERGRGNFPDRFSARQFPNYSSELNVNALLLGDSALYLCASSADRSSYNEQFFGPGTRLTVL.

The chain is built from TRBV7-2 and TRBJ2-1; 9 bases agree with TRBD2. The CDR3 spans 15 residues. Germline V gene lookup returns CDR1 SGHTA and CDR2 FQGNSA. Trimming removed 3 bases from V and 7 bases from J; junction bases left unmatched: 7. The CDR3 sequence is CASSLSAGGGNEQFF. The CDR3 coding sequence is TGTGCCAGCAGCTTGTCGGCGGGAGGGGGGAATGAGCAGTTCTTC.

The DNA for the CDR3 is TGTGCCAGCAGCTTACCCCGCGGGTCTAGCGGAAACATTCAGTACTTC. Residues: CASSLPRGSSGNIQYF. This chain joins TRBV7-9 and TRBJ2-4, with TRBD2 identical over 7 bases. The V gene's germline CDR1 is SEHNR and CDR2 FQNEAQ (reference sequence). With V trimmed by 2 bases and J by 6 bases, 10 bases remained unmatched. The CDR3 covers 16 residues. The full variable domain, rest sourced from reference TRBV7-9 and TRBJ2-4, is DTGVSQNPRHKITKRGQNVTFRCDPISEHNRLYWYRQTLGQGPEFLTYFQNEAQLEKSRLLSDRFSAERPKGSFSTLEIQRTEQGDSAMYLCASSLPRGSSGNIQYFGAGTRLSVL.

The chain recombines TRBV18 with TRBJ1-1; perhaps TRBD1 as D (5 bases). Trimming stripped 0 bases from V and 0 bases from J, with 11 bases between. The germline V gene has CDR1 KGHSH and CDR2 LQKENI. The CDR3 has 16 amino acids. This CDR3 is CASSPPQGLVNTEAFF. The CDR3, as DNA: TGTGCCAGCTCACCACCTCAGGGTCTTGTGAACACTGAAGCTTTCTTT.

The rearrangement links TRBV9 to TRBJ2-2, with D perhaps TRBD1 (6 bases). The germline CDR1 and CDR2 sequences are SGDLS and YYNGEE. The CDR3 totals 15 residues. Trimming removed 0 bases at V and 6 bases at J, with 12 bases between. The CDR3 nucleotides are TGTGCCAGCAGCGTAGCCGCCGACAGGCCCGGGGAGCTGTTTTTT. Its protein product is CASSVAADRPGELFF.

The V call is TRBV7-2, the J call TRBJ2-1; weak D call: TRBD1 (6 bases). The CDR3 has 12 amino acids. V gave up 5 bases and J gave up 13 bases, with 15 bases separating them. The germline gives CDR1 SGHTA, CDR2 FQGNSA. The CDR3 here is CASSGRGRAQFF. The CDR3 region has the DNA TGTGCCAGCAGCGGCAGGGGACGGGCACAGTTCTTC. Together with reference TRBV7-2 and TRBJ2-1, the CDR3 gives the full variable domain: GAGVSQSPSNKVTEKGKDVELRCDPISGHTALYWYRQSLGQGLEFLIYFQGNSAPDKSGLPSDRFSAERTGGSVSTLTIQRTQQEDSAVYLCASSGRGRAQFFGPGTRLTVL.

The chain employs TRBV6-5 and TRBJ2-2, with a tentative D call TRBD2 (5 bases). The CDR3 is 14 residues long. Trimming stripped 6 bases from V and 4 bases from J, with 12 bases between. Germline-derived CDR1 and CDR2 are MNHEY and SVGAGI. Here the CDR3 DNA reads TGTGCCAGCAGACTAGATTGGGGCACCGGGGAGCTGTTTTTT. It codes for CASRLDWGTGELFF.

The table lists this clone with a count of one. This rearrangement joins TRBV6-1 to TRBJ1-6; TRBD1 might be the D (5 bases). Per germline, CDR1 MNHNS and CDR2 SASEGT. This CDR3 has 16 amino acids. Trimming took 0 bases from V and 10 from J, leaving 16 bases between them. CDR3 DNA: TGTGCCAGCAGTGAAGCGATAGGGGTCGGTGGGTCACCCCTCCACTTT. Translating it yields CASSEAIGVGGSPLHF.

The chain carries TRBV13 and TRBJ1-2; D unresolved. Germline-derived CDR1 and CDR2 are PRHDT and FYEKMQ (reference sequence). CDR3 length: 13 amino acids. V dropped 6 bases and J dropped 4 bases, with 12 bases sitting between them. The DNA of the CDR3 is TGTGCCAGCAGACTCGCCGGGGTCTATGGCTACACCTTC. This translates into CASRLAGVYGYTF.

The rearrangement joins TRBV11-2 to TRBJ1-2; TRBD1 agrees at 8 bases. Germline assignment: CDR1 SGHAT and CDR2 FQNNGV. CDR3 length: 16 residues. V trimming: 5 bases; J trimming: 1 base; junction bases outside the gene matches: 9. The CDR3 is CASSPRTGSFNYGYTF. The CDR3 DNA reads TGTGCCAGCAGCCCCAGGACAGGGTCCTTTAACTATGGCTACACCTTC.

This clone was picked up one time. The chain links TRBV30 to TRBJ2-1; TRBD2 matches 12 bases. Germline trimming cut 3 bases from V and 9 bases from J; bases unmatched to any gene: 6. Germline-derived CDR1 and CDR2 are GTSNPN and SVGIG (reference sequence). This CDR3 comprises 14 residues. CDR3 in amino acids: CAWRASGRDIEQFF. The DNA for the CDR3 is TGTGCCTGGAGGGCTAGCGGGAGGGATATTGAGCAGTTCTTC.

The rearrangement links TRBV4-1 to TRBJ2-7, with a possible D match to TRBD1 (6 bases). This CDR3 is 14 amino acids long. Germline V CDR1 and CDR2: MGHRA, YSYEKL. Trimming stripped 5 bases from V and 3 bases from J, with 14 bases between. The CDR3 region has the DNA TGCGCCAGCAGCAGATGGGACACTCACTACGAGCAGTACTTC. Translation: CASSRWDTHYEQYF.

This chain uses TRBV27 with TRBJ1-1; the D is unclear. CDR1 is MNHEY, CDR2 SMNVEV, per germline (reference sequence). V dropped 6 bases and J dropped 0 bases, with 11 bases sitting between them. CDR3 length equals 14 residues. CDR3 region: CASRTADMNTEAFF. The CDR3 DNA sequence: TGTGCCAGCAGGACGGCCGACATGAACACTGAAGCTTTCTTT.

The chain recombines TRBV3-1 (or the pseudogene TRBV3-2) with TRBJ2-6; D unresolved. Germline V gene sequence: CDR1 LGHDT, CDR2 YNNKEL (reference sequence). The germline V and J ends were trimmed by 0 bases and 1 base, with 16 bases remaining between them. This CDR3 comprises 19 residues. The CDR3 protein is CASSQDNLRMRSGANVLTF. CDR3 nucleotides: TGTGCCAGCAGCCAAGATAATCTACGGATGAGGTCTGGGGCCAACGTCCTGACTTTC.

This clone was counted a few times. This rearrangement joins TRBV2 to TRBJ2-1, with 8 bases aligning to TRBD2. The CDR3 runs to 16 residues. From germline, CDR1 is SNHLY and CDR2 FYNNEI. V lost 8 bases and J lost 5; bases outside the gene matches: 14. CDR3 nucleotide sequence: TGTGCCAGCTCCTCAAGCGGGGGCAGTATCGACAATGAGCAGTTCTTC. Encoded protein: CASSSSGGSIDNEQFF.

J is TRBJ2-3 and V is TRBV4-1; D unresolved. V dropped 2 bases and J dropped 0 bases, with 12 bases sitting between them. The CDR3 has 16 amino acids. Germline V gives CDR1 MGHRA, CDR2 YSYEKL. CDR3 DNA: TGCGCCAGCAGCCAACCCCAGCAGGCTAGCACAGATACGCAGTATTTT. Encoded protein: CASSQPQQASTDTQYF.

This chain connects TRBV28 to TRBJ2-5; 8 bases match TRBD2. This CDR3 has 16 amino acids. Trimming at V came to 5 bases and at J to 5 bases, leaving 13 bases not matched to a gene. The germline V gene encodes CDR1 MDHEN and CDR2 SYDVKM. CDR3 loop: CASSPLLSGGLETQYF. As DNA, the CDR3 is TGTGCCAGCAGTCCCCTACTCTCGGGGGGGTTGGAGACCCAGTACTTC.

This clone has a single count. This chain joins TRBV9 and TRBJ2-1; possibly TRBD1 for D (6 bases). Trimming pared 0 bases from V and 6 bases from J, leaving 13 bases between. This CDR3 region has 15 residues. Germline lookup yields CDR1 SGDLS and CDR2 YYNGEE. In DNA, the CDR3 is TGTGCCAGCAGCGTAGGAGGGGGAGACATCAATGAGCAGTTCTTC. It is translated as CASSVGGGDINEQFF.

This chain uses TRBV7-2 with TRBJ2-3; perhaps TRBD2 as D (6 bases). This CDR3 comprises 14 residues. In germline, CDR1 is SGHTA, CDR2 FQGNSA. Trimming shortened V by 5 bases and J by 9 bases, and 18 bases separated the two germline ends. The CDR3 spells CASSPPGTFPTQYF. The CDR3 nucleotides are TGTGCCAGCAGCCCTCCCGGGACTTTCCCGACGCAGTATTTT.

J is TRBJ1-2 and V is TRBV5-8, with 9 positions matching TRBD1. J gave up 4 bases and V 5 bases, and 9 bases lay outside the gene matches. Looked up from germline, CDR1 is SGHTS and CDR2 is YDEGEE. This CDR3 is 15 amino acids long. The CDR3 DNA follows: TGTGCCAGCAGGTCCCGGACAGGGGATGGCTATGGCTACACCTTC. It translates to CASRSRTGDGYGYTF.

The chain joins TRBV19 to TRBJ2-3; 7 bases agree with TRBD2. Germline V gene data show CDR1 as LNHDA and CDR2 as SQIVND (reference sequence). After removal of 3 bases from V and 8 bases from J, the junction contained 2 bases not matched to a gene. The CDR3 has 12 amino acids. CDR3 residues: CASSIREGTQYF. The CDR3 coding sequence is TGTGCCAGTAGTATCAGGGAGGGTACGCAGTATTTT.

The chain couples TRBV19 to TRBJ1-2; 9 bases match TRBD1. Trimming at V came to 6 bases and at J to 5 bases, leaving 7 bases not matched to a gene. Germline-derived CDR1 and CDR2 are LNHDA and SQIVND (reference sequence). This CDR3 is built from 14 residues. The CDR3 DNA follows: TGTGCCAGTAGGAAGGACAGGGGCTCGTATGGCTACACCTTC. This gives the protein CASRKDRGSYGYTF. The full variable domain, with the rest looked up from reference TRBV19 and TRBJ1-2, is DGGITQSPKYLFRKEGQNVTLSCEQNLNHDAMYWYRQDPGQGLRLIYYSQIVNDFQKGDIAEGYSVSREKKESFPLTVTSAQKNPTAFYLCASRKDRGSYGYTFGSGTRLTVV.

CDR3 protein: CASRQGNEKLFF. CDR3 coding DNA: TGTGCCAGCAGACAGGGGAATGAAAAACTGTTTTTT. The genes are TRBV6-6 and TRBJ1-4; 7 bases align to TRBD1. The V and J ends lost 6 bases and 5 bases, in that order; junction bases with no gene match: 0. The CDR3 consists of 12 residues. Germline CDR1 MNHNY, CDR2 SVGAGI (reference sequence).

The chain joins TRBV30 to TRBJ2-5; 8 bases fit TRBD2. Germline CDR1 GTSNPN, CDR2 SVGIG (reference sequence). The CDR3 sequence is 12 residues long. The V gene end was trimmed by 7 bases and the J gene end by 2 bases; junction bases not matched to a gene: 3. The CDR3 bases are TGTGCCTTTAAGCGGGGGCAAGAGACCCAGTACTTC. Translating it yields CAFKRGQETQYF. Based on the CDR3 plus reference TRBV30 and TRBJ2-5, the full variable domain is SQTIHQWPATLVQPVGSPLSLECTVEGTSNPNLYWYRQAAGRGLQLLFYSVGIGQISSEVPQNLSASRPQDRQFILSSKKLLLSDSGFYLCAFKRGQETQYFGPGTRLLVL.

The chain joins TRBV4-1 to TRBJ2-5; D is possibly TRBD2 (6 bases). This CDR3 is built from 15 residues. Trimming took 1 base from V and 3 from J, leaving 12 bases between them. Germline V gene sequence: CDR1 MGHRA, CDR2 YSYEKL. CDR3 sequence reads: CASSQVQRTKETQYF. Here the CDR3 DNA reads TGCGCCAGCAGCCAAGTTCAGAGGACTAAAGAGACCCAGTACTTC.

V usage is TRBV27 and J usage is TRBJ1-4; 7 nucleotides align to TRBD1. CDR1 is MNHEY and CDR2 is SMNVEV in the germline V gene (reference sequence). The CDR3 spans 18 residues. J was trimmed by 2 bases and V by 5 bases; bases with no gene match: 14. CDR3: CASSRLTGSIITNEKLFF. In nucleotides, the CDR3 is TGTGCCAGCAGTCGGTTGACAGGGAGCATTATTACTAATGAAAAACTGTTTTTT.

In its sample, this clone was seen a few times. Here the CDR3 reads CASSYWDSTYEQYF. CDR3 nucleotide sequence: TGCGCCAGCAGCTATTGGGACAGTACCTACGAGCAGTACTTC. J is TRBJ2-7 and V is TRBV5-1; 7 nucleotides align to TRBD1. The CDR3 contains 14 residues. From germline, CDR1 is SGHRS and CDR2 YFSETQ. J was trimmed by 2 bases and V by 3 bases; bases with no gene match: 5.

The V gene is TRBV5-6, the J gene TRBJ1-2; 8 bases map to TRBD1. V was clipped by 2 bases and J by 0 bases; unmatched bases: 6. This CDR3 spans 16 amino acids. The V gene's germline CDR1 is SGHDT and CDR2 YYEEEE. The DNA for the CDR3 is TGTGCCAGCAGCTTAGGACAGGGAAAAACTAACTATGGCTACACCTTC. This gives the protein CASSLGQGKTNYGYTF.